A single sample is the source of the 14 T cell receptor beta chains below, sequenced in a study of T cells in Graves' hyperthyroidism and ophthalmopathy. The CDR3 regions of TCR beta were amplified from RNA transcripts. HTBI primers were the set used in a first-round RT-PCR of the TCR CDR3. TCRdb passed the multiplex PCR reads through MiXCR, listing each CDR3 protein once. This table holds 450,000 to 650,000 distinct CDR3 sequences, about 15% found once. The source material was blood. The source is a woman between 18 and 29 years old with Graves' ophthalmopathy.

The chain employs TRBV2 and TRBJ2-1; possible D gene TRBD1, 5 bases. V shed 4 bases and J shed 6 bases, with 10 bases lying between them. This CDR3 has 13 residues. Germline CDR1 is SNHLY and CDR2 is FYNNEI. The CDR3 reads CASSVRVGNEQFF. CDR3 sequence (DNA): TGTGCCAGCAGTGTCAGGGTTGGCAATGAGCAGTTCTTC.

V usage is TRBV2 and J usage is TRBJ2-2, with 8 bases lining up with TRBD1. Germline V gene sequence: CDR1 SNHLY, CDR2 FYNNEI. The CDR3 length is 15 residues. With 6 bases clipped from V and 7 bases from J, the junction kept 10 bases outside the gene matches. CDR3: CASRPLQGAYGELFF. The CDR3 DNA follows: TGTGCCAGCAGGCCTCTCCAGGGGGCCTACGGGGAGCTGTTTTTT.

Ten or more counts support this clonotype. The rearrangement links TRBV12-3 or TRBV12-4 to TRBJ2-4, with D unresolved. Trimming took 6 bases from V and 9 from J, leaving 18 bases between them. The CDR3 runs 14 residues. The CDR3 loop reads CASRAPLPTAIQYF. CDR3 sequence (DNA): TGTGCCAGCAGAGCCCCCCTACCTACGGCCATTCAGTACTTC.

This clonotype was counted many times. The J gene is TRBJ2-7, the V gene TRBV28; D might be TRBD1 (6 bases). Deletions cut 1 base from V and 2 bases from J, with 6 bases between. Per the germline V gene, CDR1 is MDHEN and CDR2 is SYDVKM. The CDR3 loop spans 13 amino acids. This CDR3 is CASSLSGAYEQYF. The CDR3 DNA reads as TGTGCCAGCAGTTTATCAGGGGCCTACGAGCAGTACTTC.

Many counts were recorded for this clonotype. For the CDR3, the DNA is TGTGCCACCAGTGATTTCTCACAGGGTCAGGGGGAGACCCAGTACTTC. Encoded protein: CATSDFSQGQGETQYF. The rearrangement links TRBV24-1 to TRBJ2-5, with D possibly being TRBD1 (6 bases). CDR1 and CDR2 from the germline V gene are KGHDR and SFDVKD. The V end lost 1 base, the J end lost 5 bases, and 16 bases lay between the germline ends. This CDR3 comprises 16 residues.

This clonotype appeared a single time. Being one base from a much bigger clone, this may be a read error. The V call is TRBV7-2, the J call TRBJ2-1; D not resolved. The CDR3 totals 15 residues. Between the trimmed V and J ends, which lost 1 base and 8 bases, there was a span of 15 bases. Looked up from germline, CDR1 is SGHTA and CDR2 is FQGNSA. The CDR3 protein is CASSLVVSWNHEQFF. In DNA, the CDR3 is TGTGCCAGCAGCTTAGTTGTCAGTTGGAACCATGAGCAGTTCTTC.

This clonotype was seen only a few times. This chain links TRBV30 with TRBJ2-2, with D possibly matching TRBD2 (6 bases). Germline assignment: CDR1 GTSNPN and CDR2 SVGIG (reference sequence). The CDR3 runs 14 residues. V was clipped by 2 bases and J by 4 bases, with 11 bases between them. The CDR3 protein is CAWSLGSITGELFF. For the CDR3, the DNA is TGTGCCTGGAGTCTCGGGAGCATCACCGGGGAGCTGTTTTTT.

This clonotype was picked up many times. This chain connects TRBV18 to TRBJ1-5, with D perhaps TRBD1 (5 bases). Germline CDR1 KGHSH, CDR2 LQKENI. The CDR3 contains 13 residues. Trimming shortened V by 4 bases and J by 7 bases, and 11 bases separated the two germline ends. The CDR3 loop is CASSQGREQPQHF. The CDR3 DNA follows: TGTGCCAGCTCACAGGGCAGGGAGCAGCCCCAGCATTTT.

This clonotype was recorded at least ten times. The chain recombines TRBV2 with TRBJ1-5; D is ambiguous. Germline CDR1 and CDR2: SNHLY and FYNNEI. The CDR3 runs 15 residues. V was shortened by 3 bases and J by 4 bases, with 13 bases between the two germline ends. CDR3 sequence: CASSDLRGFNQPQHF. The DNA of the CDR3 is TGTGCCAGCAGTGATCTCCGGGGTTTTAATCAGCCCCAGCATTTT.

This clonotype was counted ten times or more. This chain uses TRBV13 with TRBJ1-3; D not resolved. CDR3 length: 14 residues. Per germline, CDR1 PRHDT and CDR2 FYEKMQ (reference sequence). V gave up 1 base and J gave up 7 bases, with 11 bases separating them. The CDR3 spells CASSLDPLGNTIYF. The DNA of the CDR3 is TGTGCCAGCAGCTTAGACCCCCTAGGGAACACCATATATTTT.

J is TRBJ2-2 and V is TRBV5-1; TRBD1 is a possible D gene (5 bases). The CDR3 spans 13 residues. V lost 5 bases and J lost 7, with 12 bases in between. The germline gives CDR1 SGHRS, CDR2 YFSETQ. The CDR3 coding sequence is TGCGCCAGCAGTGTCAGGGAAAACGGGGAGCTGTTTTTT. Translation gives CASSVRENGELFF.

This clonotype was detected only a few times. V usage is TRBV4-1 and J usage is TRBJ2-7; the match to TRBD1 covers 7 bases. Losses at the gene ends were 0 bases for V and 3 bases for J; bases not matched to a gene: 8. CDR1 MGHRA and CDR2 YSYEKL come from the germline V gene. The CDR3 is made up of 16 amino acids. The CDR3 here is CASSQDRGQVDYEQYF. For the CDR3, the DNA is TGCGCCAGCAGCCAAGATCGAGGACAGGTCGACTACGAGCAGTACTTC.

At least ten counts were recorded for this clonotype. The chain uses TRBV9 and TRBJ2-1; D remains ambiguous. The V end was cut by 0 bases, the J end by 9 bases, with 13 bases between. CDR1 and CDR2 from the germline V gene are SGDLS and YYNGEE. The CDR3 runs to 14 residues. The DNA for the CDR3 is TGTGCCAGCAGCGTAGTTCCGACCGACCGTGAGCAGTTCTTC. Its protein product is CASSVVPTDREQFF.

This clonotype was observed a handful of times. The chain links TRBV29-1 to TRBJ2-1; D is uncertain. The CDR3 is made up of 14 amino acids. Germline CDR1 SQVTM, CDR2 ANQGSEA. V lost 2 bases and J lost 5, with 13 bases in between. The CDR3 nucleotides are TGCAGCGTTGAATTTTGGAGTCCCCACAATGAGCAGTTCTTC. Its protein is CSVEFWSPHNEQFF.